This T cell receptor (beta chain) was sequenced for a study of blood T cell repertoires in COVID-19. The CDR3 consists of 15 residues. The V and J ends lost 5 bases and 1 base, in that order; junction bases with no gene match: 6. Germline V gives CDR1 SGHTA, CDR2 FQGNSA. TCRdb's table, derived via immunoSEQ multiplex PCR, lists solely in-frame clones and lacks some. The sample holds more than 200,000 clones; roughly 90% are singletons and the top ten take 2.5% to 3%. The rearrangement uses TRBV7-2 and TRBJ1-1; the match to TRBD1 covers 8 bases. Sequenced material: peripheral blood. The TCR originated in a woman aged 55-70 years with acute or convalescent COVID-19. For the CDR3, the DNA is TGTGCCAGCAGCAGAAGGACAGGGACGAACACTGAAGCTTTCTTT. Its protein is CASSRRTGTNTEAFF.